The TCR beta chain under discussion was sequenced for a study of cytomegalovirus exposure and HLA in healthy donors. Study-level results: More clonal expansion characterized HLA-associated TCR beta chains than equally common others in a later analysis. DRB1 had the most TCR associations and HLA-C the fewest, a later analysis found, with rates varying by HLA locus.

The PCR made use of 60 Vbeta and 13 Jbeta primers. The method was immunoSEQ multiplex PCR; TCRdb's version includes in-frame clones alone and lacks a portion of them. The table includes 150,000 to 200,000 clones, approximately 86% detected once. CDR3 length: 20 amino acids. In germline, CDR1 is GTSNPN, CDR2 SVGIG (reference sequence). V lost 8 bases to trimming and J lost 4 bases, with 33 bases between them. Donors consisted of healthy bone marrow donors. For this clone: Its target is unknown.

The material sequenced was PBMCs. The chain uses TRBV30 and TRBJ2-6; possibly TRBD2 for D (7 bases). This clonotype was obtained from a woman between 18 and 30 years old in good health and CMV-seronegative. CDR3 protein: CAGTRGAGLRKVEGANVLTF. The CDR3 DNA follows: TGTGCCGGGACACGGGGGGCAGGGTTGCGCAAGGTTGAAGGGGCCAACGTCCTGACTTTC.